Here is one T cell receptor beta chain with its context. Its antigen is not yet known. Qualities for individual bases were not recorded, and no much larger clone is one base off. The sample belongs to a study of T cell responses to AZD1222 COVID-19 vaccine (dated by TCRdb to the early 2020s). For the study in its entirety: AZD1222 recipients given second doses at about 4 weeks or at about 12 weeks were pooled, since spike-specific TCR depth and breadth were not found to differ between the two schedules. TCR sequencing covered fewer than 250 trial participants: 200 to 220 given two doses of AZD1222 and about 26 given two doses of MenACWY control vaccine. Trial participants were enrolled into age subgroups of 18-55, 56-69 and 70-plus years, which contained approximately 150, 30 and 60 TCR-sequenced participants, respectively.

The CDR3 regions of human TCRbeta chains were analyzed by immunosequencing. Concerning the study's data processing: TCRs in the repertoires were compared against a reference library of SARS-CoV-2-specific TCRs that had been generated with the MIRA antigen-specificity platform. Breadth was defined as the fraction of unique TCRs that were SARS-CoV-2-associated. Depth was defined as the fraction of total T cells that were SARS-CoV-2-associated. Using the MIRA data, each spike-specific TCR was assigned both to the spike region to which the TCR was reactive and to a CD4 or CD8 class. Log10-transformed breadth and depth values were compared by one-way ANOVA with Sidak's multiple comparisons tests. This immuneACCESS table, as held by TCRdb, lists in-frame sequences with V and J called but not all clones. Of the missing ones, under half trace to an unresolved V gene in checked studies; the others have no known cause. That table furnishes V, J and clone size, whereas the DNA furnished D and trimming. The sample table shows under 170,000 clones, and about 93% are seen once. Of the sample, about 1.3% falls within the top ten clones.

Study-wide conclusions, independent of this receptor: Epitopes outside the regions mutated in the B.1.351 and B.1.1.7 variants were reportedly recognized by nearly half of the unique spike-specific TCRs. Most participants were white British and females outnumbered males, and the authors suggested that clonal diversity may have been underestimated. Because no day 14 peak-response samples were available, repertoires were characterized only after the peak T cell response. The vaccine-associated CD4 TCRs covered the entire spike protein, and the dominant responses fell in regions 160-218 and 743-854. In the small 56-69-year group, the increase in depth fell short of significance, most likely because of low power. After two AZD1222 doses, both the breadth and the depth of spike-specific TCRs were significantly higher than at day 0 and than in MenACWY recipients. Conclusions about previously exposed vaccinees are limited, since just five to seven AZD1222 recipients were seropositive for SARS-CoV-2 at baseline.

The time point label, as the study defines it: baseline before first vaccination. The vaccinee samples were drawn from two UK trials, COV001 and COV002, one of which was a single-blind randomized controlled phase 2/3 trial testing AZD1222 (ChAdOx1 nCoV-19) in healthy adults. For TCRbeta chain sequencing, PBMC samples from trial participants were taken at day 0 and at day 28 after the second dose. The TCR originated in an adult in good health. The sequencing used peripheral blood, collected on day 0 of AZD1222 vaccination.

The CDR3 reads CASSVVIQRECSYEQYV. The DNA sequence is TGTGCCAGCAGCGTAGTGATACAGCGGGAGTGCTCCTACGAGCAGTACGTC. The sequence is built from TRBV9 and TRBJ2-7; 8 central bases correspond to TRBD2. From the cysteine through the valine, the CDR3 covers 17 amino acids. Only CDR3 DNA is held: 51 bases, read in frame from base 1. CDR1 and CDR2, per the germline V gene, are SGDLS and YYNGEE. Trimming accounts for 0 bases at V and 0 bases at J, while the number of junction bases matched to no gene is 8.